These 31 T cell receptor beta chains share one sample of origin, sequenced in a study of OX40 agonist ivuxolimab in advanced cancers. Data came from immunoSEQ multiplex PCR; TCRdb stores just in-frame clones and leaves some out. This sample has about 84,000 clones; more than 75% occur once, and the top ten carry under 3.5%. Sample: CD4+ or CD8+ T cells sorted from blood, taken in a trial of the OX40 agonist ivuxolimab. The receptors shown here come from an adult with an advanced solid tumor such as melanoma, head and neck, liver or kidney cancer.

The chain carries TRBV29-1 and TRBJ2-5; tentative D call: TRBD2 (6 bases). The germline V and J ends were trimmed by 4 bases and 5 bases, with 11 bases remaining between them. Germline assignment: CDR1 SQVTM and CDR2 ANQGSEA. The CDR3 sequence is 12 residues long. CDR3 protein: CSVGAAGETQYF. The CDR3 DNA is TGCAGCGTTGGGGCCGCGGGGGAGACCCAGTACTTC.

The chain links TRBV5-1 to TRBJ2-5; 8 nucleotides line up with TRBD1. After removal of 0 bases from V and 1 base from J, the junction contained 8 bases not matched to a gene. Germline CDR1 is SGHRS and CDR2 is YFSETQ. This CDR3 has 17 amino acids. CDR3 protein: CASSLVAGTGIQETQYF. The CDR3 DNA reads TGCGCCAGCAGCTTGGTCGCCGGGACAGGCATCCAAGAGACCCAGTACTTC. Together with reference TRBV5-1 and TRBJ2-5, the CDR3 gives the full variable domain: KAGVTQTPRYLIKTRGQQVTLSCSPISGHRSVSWYQQTPGQGLQFLFEYFSETQRNKGNFPGRFSGRQFSNSRSEMNVSTLELGDSALYLCASSLVAGTGIQETQYFGPGTRLLVL.

This clone occurred once. The V gene is TRBV9, the J gene TRBJ2-3; D not certain. Germline CDR1 and CDR2: SGDLS and YYNGEE. The CDR3 runs to 16 residues. Trimming left V 5 bases short and J 6 bases short, with 22 bases between. Here the CDR3 reads CASSRTDNLIQDTQYF. DNA of the CDR3: TGTGCCAGCAGTAGAACAGACAATCTTATTCAGGATACGCAGTATTTT.

The V gene is TRBV6-5, the J gene TRBJ2-7; TRBD1 matches at 7 bases. The CDR3 loop spans 15 amino acids. V shed 4 bases, J shed 3 bases, and the junction held 9 bases outside the gene matches. Germline CDR1 is MNHEY and CDR2 is SVGAGI. CDR3 nucleotide sequence: TGTGCCAGCAGTTTCCAAAGACAGGGCGGCTACGAGCAGTACTTC. As protein: CASSFQRQGGYEQYF.

The J gene is TRBJ2-7, the V gene TRBV6-5; 11 bases are shared with TRBD1. V was pared by 5 bases and J by 4 bases, with 4 bases of the junction left unmatched. CDR1 MNHEY and CDR2 SVGAGI come from the germline V gene. CDR3 length: 14 residues. This CDR3 is CASSRGQGAYEQYV. DNA of the CDR3: TGTGCCAGCAGTCGCGGACAGGGGGCATACGAGCAGTACGTC.

The CDR3 region has the DNA TGTGCCAGCAGCTACGGGACTAGCGGGGGTCGATACGAGCAGTACTTC. Its translation: CASSYGTSGGRYEQYF. The gene calls are TRBV5-6 and TRBJ2-7; TRBD2 aligns across 14 bases. V lost 3 bases to trimming and J lost 4 bases; unmatched junction nucleotides: 6. CDR3 size: 16 residues. Germline assignment: CDR1 SGHDT and CDR2 YYEEEE.

The chain is built from TRBV7-3 and TRBJ2-2, with 8 nucleotides matching TRBD1. J was trimmed by 2 bases and V by 1 base; bases with no gene match: 3. The length of the CDR3 is 16 residues. CDR1 is SGHTA, CDR2 FQGTGA, per germline. CDR3 coding DNA: TGTGCCAGCAGCTTAAATCCAGGGGGCAACACCGGGGAGCTGTTTTTT. The encoded protein is CASSLNPGGNTGELFF.

V is TRBV28 and J is TRBJ2-3; 10 nucleotides agree with TRBD1. The V and J ends lost 6 bases and 5 bases, in that order; junction bases with no gene match: 5. There are 14 residues in the CDR3. Germline V gene lookup returns CDR1 MDHEN and CDR2 SYDVKM. CDR3 bases: TGTGCCAGCAGCGCCGGGACAGGGGTAGATACGCAGTATTTT. It is translated as CASSAGTGVDTQYF.

The genes are TRBV6-6 and TRBJ1-1, with D maybe TRBD1 (6 bases). Germline loops: CDR1 MNHNY, CDR2 SVGAGI (reference sequence). The CDR3 length is 15 residues. Trimming removed 2 bases at V and 0 bases at J, with 10 bases between. The CDR3 spells CASSYGGSMNTEAFF. The CDR3, as DNA: TGTGCCAGCAGTTACGGGGGCAGTATGAACACTGAAGCTTTCTTT.

This clone was counted between two and nine times. The chain carries TRBV22-1 and TRBJ2-7; the table assigns TRBD1, which was not confirmed against the DNA. TRBV22-1 is deemed a pseudogene. This CDR3 has 14 residues. In DNA form, the CDR3 reads TGTCCTGGGAGCGCACTTCCAGGGCCCTACGAGCAGTACGTC. Its protein is CPGSALPGPYEQYV.

This clone was observed a single time. The gene calls are TRBV2 and TRBJ1-2, with D perhaps TRBD1 (6 bases). Germline assignment: CDR1 SNHLY and CDR2 FYNNEI. The V end was cut by 8 bases, the J end by 8 bases, with 21 bases between. This CDR3 region has 14 residues. CDR3 coding DNA: TGTGCCAGCCCTGTGAATGACAGGTTCGGCGGCTACACCTTC. Protein sequence: CASPVNDRFGGYTF. Using reference TRBV2 and TRBJ1-2 for the parts outside the CDR3, the full variable domain is EPEVTQTPSHQVTQMGQEVILRCVPISNHLYFYWYRQILGQKVEFLVSFYNNEISEKSEIFDDQFSVERPDGSNFTLKIRSTKLEDSAMYFCASPVNDRFGGYTFGSGTRLTVV.

Ten or more counts support this clone. V usage is TRBV11-2 and J usage is TRBJ1-1, with D unclear. Trimming pared 2 bases from V and 1 base from J, leaving 14 bases between. The CDR3 is 16 residues long. Germline lookup yields CDR1 SGHAT and CDR2 FQNNGV. Written as DNA, the CDR3 is TGTGCCAGCAGCTTAAGGTTCGGTGAGGCGAACACTGAAGCTTTCTTT. Its translation: CASSLRFGEANTEAFF.

The genes are TRBV25-1 and TRBJ1-1, with D perhaps TRBD1 (5 bases). Trimming shortened V by 4 bases and J by 7 bases, and 19 bases separated the two germline ends. Germline CDR1 reads MGHDK; CDR2 reads SYGVNS. CDR3 size: 15 residues. The CDR3: CASSAVVQGDVEAFF. CDR3 sequence (DNA): TGTGCCAGCAGTGCCGTGGTGCAGGGAGATGTTGAAGCTTTCTTT.

The chain recombines TRBV19 with TRBJ2-1; D is tentatively TRBD1 or TRBD2 (6 bases each). CDR1 is LNHDA and CDR2 is SQIVND in the germline V gene (reference sequence). Trimming shortened V by 0 bases and J by 4 bases, and 13 bases separated the two germline ends. This CDR3 contains 16 residues. CDR3 amino acids: CASSIDERGEYNEQFF. For the CDR3, the DNA is TGTGCCAGTAGTATAGACGAGAGGGGGGAGTACAATGAGCAGTTCTTC.

The J gene is TRBJ2-3, the V gene TRBV28; D is possibly TRBD2 (5 bases). Germline V gives CDR1 MDHEN, CDR2 SYDVKM. This CDR3 is built from 14 residues. V lost 7 bases to trimming and J lost 2 bases, with 13 bases between them. The DNA of the CDR3 is TGTGCCAGCAAGCTAGCCCCCATCACAGATACGCAGTATTTT. It codes for CASKLAPITDTQYF.

The V call is TRBV19, the J call TRBJ1-6; D is unclear. V gave up 3 bases and J gave up 7 bases, with 7 bases separating them. CDR1 is LNHDA and CDR2 is SQIVND in the germline V gene (reference sequence). CDR3 length equals 13 residues. As DNA, the CDR3 is TGTGCCAGTAGTATTAACAGAAATTCACCCCTCCACTTT. Translated, it gives CASSINRNSPLHF.

This clone was seen only a few times. The chain recombines TRBV7-9 with TRBJ2-5, with D unclear. The CDR3 is 15 residues long. V lost 2 bases and J lost 0, with 10 bases in between. In germline, CDR1 is SEHNR, CDR2 FQNEAQ (reference sequence). The CDR3 DNA is TGTGCCAGCAGCTTACGCAGATCGTACCAAGAGACCCAGTACTTC. It encodes CASSLRRSYQETQYF.

The genes are TRBV12-5 and TRBJ1-2, with a tentative D call TRBD1 (6 bases). Germline loops: CDR1 LGHNT, CDR2 FRNRAP. Trimming pared 4 bases from V and 7 bases from J, leaving 16 bases between. The CDR3 consists of 14 residues. The DNA of the CDR3 is TGTGCTAGTGGTTCCCACGTGGGGGGCGCTGGCTACACCTTC. It translates to CASGSHVGGAGYTF.

This clone appeared a single time. The chain carries TRBV9 and TRBJ1-4; D is ambiguous. The germline V and J ends were trimmed by 7 bases and 0 bases, with 10 bases remaining between them. In germline, CDR1 is SGDLS, CDR2 YYNGEE. The CDR3 spans 14 residues. The CDR3 DNA follows: TGTGCCAGCGGAGTTCTCGCAACTAATGAAAAACTGTTTTTT. Amino acid sequence: CASGVLATNEKLFF. Drawing the rest from reference TRBV9 and TRBJ1-4, the complete variable domain is DSGVTQTPKHLITATGQRVTLRCSPRSGDLSVYWYQQSLDQGLQFLIQYYNGEERAKGNILERFSAQQFPDLHSELNLSSLELGDSALYFCASGVLATNEKLFFGSGTQLSVL.

Concerning this clone: Other DNA sequences of this sample code for an identical CDR3. V gene TRBV29-1 combines with J gene TRBJ1-1, with a tentative D call TRBD1 (6 bases). V lost 6 bases and J lost 1, with 9 bases in between. This CDR3 is 12 amino acids long. Germline V gene lookup returns CDR1 SQVTM and CDR2 ANQGSEA. This CDR3 reads CSVSRGNTEAFF. The CDR3 DNA reads TGCAGCGTATCCAGGGGGAACACTGAAGCTTTCTTT.

The rearrangement uses TRBV5-1 and TRBJ2-6; no reliable D call. Germline loops: CDR1 SGHRS, CDR2 YFSETQ. This CDR3 comprises 15 residues. Trimming shortened V by 0 bases and J by 1 base, and 5 bases separated the two germline ends. The CDR3, as DNA: TGCGCCAGCAGCTTGGATGGGTCTGGGGCCAACGTCCTGACTTTC. This translates into CASSLDGSGANVLTF.

V is TRBV7-8 and J is TRBJ2-3; D gene uncertain. V shed 5 bases and J shed 6 bases, with 18 bases lying between them. In germline, CDR1 is SGHVS, CDR2 FQNEAQ. This CDR3 has 15 residues. CDR3 coding DNA: TGTGCCAGCAGCGCCCTTGGCGGAGTTTTTGATACGCAGTATTTT. It codes for CASSALGGVFDTQYF.

This clone was counted only a few times. CDR3 coding DNA: TGTGCCATCAGTGAGTCGATGGGGGAGGGCACTGAAGCTTTCTTT. Translated, it gives CAISESMGEGTEAFF. The rearrangement links TRBV10-3 to TRBJ1-1, with D tentatively TRBD1 (5 bases). Germline CDR1 reads ENHRY; CDR2 reads SYGVKD. This CDR3 contains 15 residues. Between the trimmed V and J ends, which lost 0 bases and 4 bases, there was a span of 12 bases.

The chain uses TRBV29-1 and TRBJ1-1, with D perhaps matching TRBD1 (5 bases). V was cut by 6 bases and J by 0 bases, with 11 bases left in between. The CDR3 covers 13 residues. Germline V gene data show CDR1 as SQVTM and CDR2 as ANQGSEA. The chain's CDR3 is CSVRDPMNTEAFF. Here the CDR3 DNA reads TGCAGCGTGCGGGACCCGATGAACACTGAAGCTTTCTTT.

The count of this clone is one. The chain is built from TRBV6-5 and TRBJ2-7; D possibly corresponds to TRBD1 (5 bases). The V gene's germline CDR1 is MNHEY and CDR2 SVGAGI. The CDR3 has 14 amino acids. V shed 0 bases and J shed 2 bases, with 8 bases lying between them. The CDR3 DNA sequence: TGTGCCAGCAGTTACTCGGCGGACACCTACGAGCAGTACGTC. Its translation is CASSYSADTYEQYV.

The gene calls are TRBV19 and TRBJ1-6, with a weak D call TRBD1 (5 bases). This CDR3 has 16 residues. Germline V CDR1 and CDR2: LNHDA, SQIVND (reference sequence). Trimming removed 5 bases at V and 6 bases at J, with 17 bases between. Here the CDR3 reads CASSFLSLGTNSPLHF. CDR3 nucleotides: TGTGCCAGTAGTTTTCTGTCACTAGGGACTAATTCACCCCTCCACTTT.

CDR3 sequence reads: CASIPAAGLRAEAFF. In nucleotides, the CDR3 is TGTGCCAGCATCCCCGCCGCAGGGTTGAGGGCTGAAGCTTTCTTT. V is TRBV27 and J is TRBJ1-1, with D tentatively TRBD1 (5 bases). V gave up 7 bases and J gave up 6 bases, with 21 bases separating them. Germline lookup yields CDR1 MNHEY and CDR2 SMNVEV (reference sequence). The CDR3 length is 15 residues.

This chain connects TRBV7-8 to TRBJ1-5; D perhaps matches TRBD1 (6 bases). From germline, CDR1 is SGHVS and CDR2 FQNEAQ. The CDR3 has 15 amino acids. V lost 4 bases and J 7 bases, leaving 17 bases between the germline ends. CDR3 coding DNA: TGTGCCAGCAGCTCAGGGGTGGGCGATGGACAGCCCCAGCATTTT. Its translation is CASSSGVGDGQPQHF.

The chain uses TRBV5-6 and TRBJ2-5, with D perhaps TRBD2 (5 bases). The CDR3 totals 13 residues. From germline, CDR1 is SGHDT and CDR2 YYEEEE. The V end was cut by 4 bases, the J end by 2 bases, with 9 bases between. CDR3 DNA sequence: TGTGCCAGCAGCGCTGAGGGACAAGAGACCCAGTACTTC. Its translation is CASSAEGQETQYF.

The rearrangement joins TRBV19 to TRBJ1-1; TRBD1 is a possible D gene (6 bases). Trimming removed 7 bases at V and 4 bases at J, with 16 bases between. This CDR3 is built from 14 residues. CDR1 and CDR2 (germline): LNHDA, SQIVND (reference sequence). The CDR3 loop reads CASMPNRAGTEAFF. The CDR3 DNA follows: TGTGCCAGTATGCCTAACAGGGCGGGCACTGAAGCTTTCTTT.

The chain has TRBV28 and TRBJ1-2; 7 bases align to TRBD1. This CDR3 is 14 amino acids long. Trimming removed 3 bases from V and 3 bases from J; junction bases left unmatched: 4. Germline V gives CDR1 MDHEN, CDR2 SYDVKM. CDR3 residues: CASSFGGTDYGYTF. The CDR3 DNA reads as TGTGCCAGCAGTTTTGGCGGGACAGACTATGGCTACACCTTC.